The rows below give T cell receptor beta chains drawn from one sample of a study of Ad26.COV2.S vaccination and SARS-CoV-2 variants. Clones were read by immunoSEQ multiplex PCR, and TCRdb kept only the in-frame ones, dropping some. The sample carries hundreds of thousands of clones, roughly 90% recorded once. Here the sequenced sample was peripheral blood, taken in a trial of Ad26.COV2.S vaccine versus placebo. The receptors come from a person aged 18-65 years who received the Ad26.COV2.S COVID-19 vaccine or a placebo. Each CDR3 is given with its conserved first and last residue. The order of the fields is D gene, clone size, J gene, V gene, CDR3 protein, CDR3 DNA. D genes are given only for firm matches. Expanded clones are given a class, and other clones once, few, many or no size at all.

D gene: TRBD1
clone size: -
J gene: TRBJ2-5
V gene: TRBV5-1
CDR3 protein: CASSLQGEWETQYF
CDR3 DNA: TGCGCCAGCAGCTTACAGGGGGAGTGGGAGACCCAGTACTTC

D gene: -
clone size: -
J gene: TRBJ1-5
V gene: TRBV7-2
CDR3 protein: CASSIGPANQPQHF
CDR3 DNA: TGTGCCAGCAGCATAGGACCCGCCAATCAGCCCCAGCATTTT

D gene: -
clone size: -
J gene: TRBJ1-1
V gene: TRBV7-7
CDR3 protein: CASSLSANTEAFF
CDR3 DNA: TGTGCTAGCAGCTTATCTGCGAACACTGAAGCTTTCTTT

D gene: -
clone size: -
J gene: TRBJ1-2
V gene: TRBV5-5
CDR3 protein: CASSLGQDYGYTF
CDR3 DNA: TGTGCCAGCAGCTTGGGCCAGGATTATGGCTACACCTTC

D gene: -
clone size: -
J gene: TRBJ1-6
V gene: TRBV27
CDR3 protein: CASSPPRSPLHF
CDR3 DNA: TGTGCCAGCAGTCCCCCGCGGTCACCCCTCCACTTT

D gene: TRBD2
clone size: -
J gene: TRBJ2-7
V gene: TRBV27
CDR3 protein: CATQFVLGGSYEQYF
CDR3 DNA: TGTGCCACCCAATTTGTTTTGGGGGGGTCCTACGAGCAGTACTTC

D gene: -
clone size: -
J gene: TRBJ2-1
V gene: TRBV3-1/TRBV3-2
CDR3 protein: CASSQAAVSVNEQFF
CDR3 DNA: TGTGCCAGCAGCCAAGCCGCGGTGTCCGTAAATGAGCAGTTCTTC

D gene: TRBD1
clone size: few
J gene: TRBJ2-2
V gene: TRBV18
CDR3 protein: CASSPQDRVNTGELFF
CDR3 DNA: TGTGCCAGCTCACCACAGGACAGGGTGAACACCGGGGAGCTGTTTTTT

D gene: -
clone size: once
J gene: TRBJ1-2
V gene: TRBV19
CDR3 protein: CASSIEGRNYGYTF
CDR3 DNA: TGTGCCAGTAGTATAGAGGGCAGAAACTATGGCTACACCTTC

D gene: -
clone size: -
J gene: TRBJ2-5
V gene: TRBV7-9
CDR3 protein: CASSKNTRYQETQYF
CDR3 DNA: TGTGCCAGCAGCAAAAACACACGTTACCAAGAGACCCAGTACTTC

D gene: -
clone size: -
J gene: TRBJ1-1
V gene: TRBV15
CDR3 protein: CATSRSVGYTEAFF
CDR3 DNA: TGTGCCACCAGCAGATCGGTAGGATACACTGAAGCTTTCTTT

D gene: -
clone size: once
J gene: TRBJ1-2
V gene: TRBV7-3
CDR3 protein: CASSLGGVRGYTF
CDR3 DNA: TGTGCCAGCAGCCTCGGGGGAGTAAGGGGCTACACCTTC

D gene: TRBD1
clone size: -
J gene: TRBJ1-2
V gene: TRBV12-3/TRBV12-4
CDR3 protein: CASRETSQGANTF
CDR3 DNA: TGTGCCAGCAGAGAGACCTCGCAGGGGGCAAACACCTTC

D gene: -
clone size: -
J gene: TRBJ1-5
V gene: TRBV29-1
CDR3 protein: CSVRMAGRNQPQHF
CDR3 DNA: TGCAGCGTGAGGATGGCAGGGCGCAATCAGCCCCAGCATTTT

D gene: TRBD1
clone size: -
J gene: TRBJ1-5
V gene: TRBV5-6
CDR3 protein: CASSLYGDRGSNQPQHF
CDR3 DNA: TGTGCCAGCAGCTTGTATGGCGACAGGGGTAGCAATCAGCCCCAGCATTTT

D gene: -
clone size: -
J gene: TRBJ1-4
V gene: TRBV7-3
CDR3 protein: CASSLSGARDEKLFF
CDR3 DNA: TGTGCCAGCAGCTTAAGCGGAGCCAGGGATGAAAAACTGTTTTTT

D gene: -
clone size: -
J gene: TRBJ2-1
V gene: TRBV9
CDR3 protein: CASSLRSGEQFF
CDR3 DNA: TGTGCCAGCAGCCTTCGGTCAGGTGAGCAGTTCTTC

D gene: -
clone size: -
J gene: TRBJ2-3
V gene: TRBV9
CDR3 protein: CASSVFGRGLDTDTQYF
CDR3 DNA: TGTGCCAGCAGCGTATTTGGCAGGGGATTGGACACAGATACGCAGTATTTT

D gene: -
clone size: -
J gene: TRBJ2-2
V gene: TRBV24-1
CDR3 protein: CATSDSGVNTGELFF
CDR3 DNA: TGTGCCACCAGTGACTCCGGAGTGAACACCGGGGAGCTGTTTTTT

D gene: -
clone size: -
J gene: TRBJ2-1
V gene: TRBV5-1
CDR3 protein: CASSFVADEQFF
CDR3 DNA: TGCGCCAGCAGCTTTGTCGCGGATGAGCAGTTCTTC

D gene: -
clone size: -
J gene: TRBJ1-5
V gene: TRBV28
CDR3 protein: CASAIKDQPQHF
CDR3 DNA: TGTGCCAGCGCAATTAAGGATCAGCCCCAGCATTTT

D gene: -
clone size: -
J gene: TRBJ1-3
V gene: TRBV19
CDR3 protein: CASSFTVSGNTIYF
CDR3 DNA: TGTGCCAGTAGTTTCACGGTATCTGGAAACACCATATATTTT

D gene: TRBD1
clone size: once
J gene: TRBJ2-7
V gene: TRBV5-1
CDR3 protein: CASSLFGQGGEQYF
CDR3 DNA: TGCGCCAGCAGCTTGTTCGGACAGGGTGGCGAGCAGTACTTC

D gene: -
clone size: few
J gene: TRBJ1-2
V gene: TRBV5-1
CDR3 protein: CASSTGTADWGGYTF
CDR3 DNA: TGCGCCAGCAGCACCGGGACCGCCGACTGGGGGGGCTACACCTTC

D gene: TRBD1
clone size: -
J gene: TRBJ1-1
V gene: TRBV7-3
CDR3 protein: CASSQGQVNTEAFF
CDR3 DNA: TGTGCCAGCAGCCAGGGACAGGTTAACACTGAAGCTTTCTTT

D gene: TRBD2
clone size: -
J gene: TRBJ2-1
V gene: TRBV7-3
CDR3 protein: CASSHSLAGGYDEQFF
CDR3 DNA: TGTGCCAGCAGCCATTCACTAGCGGGAGGGTATGATGAGCAGTTCTTC

D gene: -
clone size: -
J gene: TRBJ2-1
V gene: TRBV6-2/TRBV6-3
CDR3 protein: CASSYSPTQGGLDEQFF
CDR3 DNA: TGTGCCAGCAGTTACTCCCCAACCCAGGGAGGTTTGGATGAGCAGTTCTTC

D gene: -
clone size: -
J gene: TRBJ2-7
V gene: TRBV28
CDR3 protein: CASSLPGGSYEQYF
CDR3 DNA: TGTGCCAGCAGTCTTCCGGGCGGCAGCTACGAGCAGTACTTC

D gene: -
clone size: -
J gene: TRBJ1-2
V gene: TRBV5-6
CDR3 protein: CASSSPPNYGYTF
CDR3 DNA: TGTGCCAGCAGCTCTCCCCCCAACTATGGCTACACCTTC

D gene: -
clone size: -
J gene: TRBJ2-3
V gene: TRBV2
CDR3 protein: CASLSSQRSGYTQYF
CDR3 DNA: TGTGCCAGCCTCTCATCCCAGCGGAGTGGGTATACGCAGTATTTT

D gene: TRBD1
clone size: -
J gene: TRBJ2-5
V gene: TRBV7-9
CDR3 protein: CASSFPTGLVQETQYF
CDR3 DNA: TGTGCCAGCAGCTTCCCGACAGGGCTTGTCCAAGAGACCCAGTACTTC

D gene: TRBD1
clone size: -
J gene: TRBJ2-2
V gene: TRBV5-4
CDR3 protein: CASSSRQGANTGELFF
CDR3 DNA: TGTGCCAGCAGCTCTCGACAGGGAGCGAACACCGGGGAGCTGTTTTTT

D gene: TRBD2
clone size: -
J gene: TRBJ2-2
V gene: TRBV9
CDR3 protein: CASSVGASGNTGELFF
CDR3 DNA: TGTGCCAGCAGCGTAGGGGCAAGCGGGAATACCGGGGAGCTGTTTTTT

D gene: -
clone size: -
J gene: TRBJ2-7
V gene: TRBV21-1
CDR3 protein: CASSKRPLRDF
CDR3 DNA: TGTGCCAGCAGCAAGCGACCGTTGAGGGACTTC

D gene: TRBD2
clone size: -
J gene: TRBJ2-3
V gene: TRBV7-6
CDR3 protein: CASSLTSGGQVQYF
CDR3 DNA: TGTGCCAGCAGCCTAACTAGCGGGGGCCAGGTGCAGTATTTT

D gene: -
clone size: -
J gene: TRBJ2-1
V gene: TRBV7-3
CDR3 protein: CASSPPGIAGSYNEQFF
CDR3 DNA: TGTGCCAGCAGCCCTCCGGGCATCGCGGGGAGCTACAATGAGCAGTTCTTC

D gene: -
clone size: -
J gene: TRBJ2-1
V gene: TRBV5-6
CDR3 protein: CASTSATRVYNEQFF
CDR3 DNA: TGTGCCAGCACCTCGGCGACAAGGGTCTACAATGAGCAGTTCTTC

D gene: TRBD1
clone size: -
J gene: TRBJ1-2
V gene: TRBV19
CDR3 protein: CASSIGTGDRGYTF
CDR3 DNA: TGTGCCAGTAGTATCGGGACAGGGGACAGAGGCTACACCTTC

D gene: -
clone size: -
J gene: TRBJ1-2
V gene: TRBV7-9
CDR3 protein: CASSSLIVLSTYGYTF
CDR3 DNA: TGTGCCAGCAGCTCCCTTATTGTTTTGTCAACCTATGGCTACACCTTC

D gene: TRBD2
clone size: -
J gene: TRBJ2-2
V gene: TRBV19
CDR3 protein: CASSTETSGQTGELFF
CDR3 DNA: TGTGCCAGTAGTACCGAGACTAGCGGACAAACCGGGGAGCTGTTTTTT

D gene: -
clone size: -
J gene: TRBJ2-1
V gene: TRBV7-3
CDR3 protein: CASSLLGEQFF
CDR3 DNA: TGTGCCAGCAGCCTTCTCGGTGAGCAGTTCTTC

D gene: -
clone size: -
J gene: TRBJ2-3
V gene: TRBV6-1
CDR3 protein: CASSERVDTQYF
CDR3 DNA: TGTGCCAGCAGTGAACGGGTAGATACGCAGTATTTT